This entry lists 8 T cell receptor beta chains sequenced from one sample in a study of blood T cell repertoires in COVID-19. TCRdb keeps only in-frame clones here, not all; method: immunoSEQ multiplex PCR. The table includes under 200,000 clones, approximately 88% detected once. The sample consisted of peripheral blood. The receptors originated from a man younger than 30 with active or convalescent COVID-19.

V gene TRBV10-1 combines with J gene TRBJ1-3; D uncertain. CDR1 is WNHNN and CDR2 is SYGVQD in the germline V gene (reference sequence). The CDR3 totals 9 residues. The V and J ends lost 6 bases and 11 bases respectively, with 5 bases between them. CDR3 in DNA: TGCGCCAGCAGGGCCCCCATATATTTT. Protein product: CASRAPIYF.

This chain connects TRBV24-1 to TRBJ2-2; 9 bases are shared with TRBD1. The CDR3 contains 16 residues. The V gene end was trimmed by 9 bases and the J gene end by 4 bases; junction bases not matched to a gene: 11. The germline V gene encodes CDR1 KGHDR and CDR2 SFDVKD. As DNA, the CDR3 is TGTGCCACCGGACGTGCCGGGACAGGGAGCACCGGGGAGCTGTTTTTT. This translates into CATGRAGTGSTGELFF.

The genes are TRBV15 and TRBJ2-3; D may be TRBD1 (6 bases). Germline loops: CDR1 LNHNV, CDR2 YYDKDF (reference sequence). This CDR3 has 16 residues. With 2 bases removed from V and 1 base from J, the gap between germline ends came to 13 bases. CDR3 coding DNA: TGTGCCACCAGCAGATTCGGAGAGGGGGGCACAGATACGCAGTATTTT. It specifies CATSRFGEGGTDTQYF.

The rearrangement uses TRBV5-1 and TRBJ1-2, with D perhaps matching TRBD1 (6 bases). Between the trimmed V and J ends, which lost 5 bases and 2 bases, there was a span of 10 bases. The CDR3 is 13 amino acids. CDR1 and CDR2 from the germline V gene are SGHRS and YFSETQ. The CDR3 loop is CASRDDRNYGYTF. The CDR3 bases are TGCGCCAGCAGGGACGACAGGAACTATGGCTACACCTTC.

This chain uses TRBV5-1 with TRBJ2-5, with 9 bases that match TRBD1. CDR3 length: 15 residues. Germline CDR1 and CDR2: SGHRS and YFSETQ. Trimming at V came to 5 bases and at J to 1 base, leaving 6 bases not matched to a gene. CDR3 amino acids: CASRWGDRAQETQYF. As DNA, the CDR3 is TGCGCCAGCAGGTGGGGGGACAGGGCCCAAGAGACCCAGTACTTC. The full variable domain, in which reference TRBV5-1 and TRBJ2-5 provide the parts outside the CDR3, is KAGVTQTPRYLIKTRGQQVTLSCSPISGHRSVSWYQQTPGQGLQFLFEYFSETQRNKGNFPGRFSGRQFSNSRSEMNVSTLELGDSALYLCASRWGDRAQETQYFGPGTRLLVL.

This clone was detected a few times. The chain employs TRBV6-1 and TRBJ2-3; the match to TRBD2 covers 7 bases. Germline values: CDR1 MNHNS, CDR2 SASEGT. The CDR3 runs 15 residues. V was clipped by 0 bases and J by 0 bases; unmatched bases: 0. As DNA, the CDR3 is TGTGCCAGCAGTGAAGCAGCGGGGAGCACAGATACGCAGTATTTT. Translating gives CASSEAAGSTDTQYF.

This clone was counted between two and nine times. The genes are TRBV5-1 and TRBJ2-1, with 7 bases lining up with TRBD1. Looked up from germline, CDR1 is SGHRS and CDR2 is YFSETQ. The CDR3 contains 15 residues. Trimming took 4 bases from V and 0 from J; bases not matched to a gene: 4. The CDR3 DNA reads TGCGCCAGCAGCCCGAGGGACAGCTCCTACAATGAGCAGTTCTTC. Encoded protein: CASSPRDSSYNEQFF.

As regards this clone: Other DNA sequences within the sample encode an identical CDR3. The rearrangement uses TRBV3-1 (or the pseudogene TRBV3-2) and TRBJ1-1, with D unresolved. V lost 1 base and J 2 bases, leaving 8 bases between the germline ends. The V gene's germline CDR1 is LGHDT and CDR2 YNNKEL (reference sequence). The CDR3 extends over 14 amino acids. The CDR3, as DNA: TGTGCCAGCAGCCAAGTAGAGGGTAACACTGAAGCTTTCTTT. This translates into CASSQVEGNTEAFF.